This passage covers 10 T cell receptor beta chains from one sample sequenced in a study of control samples from healthy donors and cancer patients. Produced via immunoSEQ multiplex PCR; TCRdb's table is partial and in-frame only. The sample records about 89,000 clones, approximately 86% being singletons. The sequencing input was blood. The source is a man younger than 40 in good health.

The CDR3 coding sequence is TGTGCCAGCGGCGGGATCCAAGAGACCCAGTACTTC. It specifies CASGGIQETQYF. The genes are TRBV3-1 (or the pseudogene TRBV3-2) and TRBJ2-5; perhaps TRBD2 as D (6 bases). V was shortened by 8 bases and J by 1 base, with 8 bases between the two germline ends. The CDR3 consists of 12 residues. Germline V gene lookup returns CDR1 LGHDT and CDR2 YNNKEL (reference sequence).

This sequence joins TRBV7-9 and TRBJ2-1, with a possible D match to TRBD1 (6 bases). CDR3 length: 9 residues. Trimming pared 11 bases from V and 10 bases from J, leaving 9 bases between. CDR1 is SEHNR, CDR2 FQNEAQ, per germline (reference sequence). The CDR3 DNA reads TGTGCCTGGGGGCGGGAGCAGTTCTTC. The encoded protein is CAWGREQFF.

The sample holds one count of this clone. This chain joins TRBV27 and TRBJ1-1; the D is unclear. Germline CDR1 and CDR2: MNHEY and SMNVEV (reference sequence). The V and J ends lost 4 bases and 7 bases respectively, with 10 bases between them. The CDR3 spans 12 residues. CDR3 sequence (DNA): TGTGCCAGCAGTTCTGAGGCGGGTGAAGCTTTCTTT. It encodes CASSSEAGEAFF.

V and J are TRBV7-9 and TRBJ1-2; D ambiguous. V lost 5 bases and J 6 bases, leaving 13 bases between the germline ends. CDR3 length: 13 amino acids. CDR1 is SEHNR and CDR2 is FQNEAQ in the germline V gene (reference sequence). The CDR3 here is CASSPPRRDGYTF. CDR3 DNA sequence: TGTGCCAGCAGCCCGCCCCGGAGAGATGGCTACACCTTC.

V gene TRBV6-5 combines with J gene TRBJ2-5; 10 positions match TRBD2. Germline CDR1 reads MNHEY; CDR2 reads SVGAGI. Trimming removed 6 bases from V and 5 bases from J; junction bases left unmatched: 9. The CDR3 sequence is 15 residues long. The CDR3 sequence: CASRRSAGGPETQYF. In nucleotides, the CDR3 is TGTGCCAGCAGGCGCTCAGCGGGGGGGCCCGAGACCCAGTACTTC.

This sequence joins TRBV20-1 and TRBJ2-7; perhaps TRBD2 as D (6 bases). This CDR3 is 15 amino acids long. V was trimmed by 3 bases and J by 0 bases, leaving 15 bases between them. From germline, CDR1 is DFQATT and CDR2 SNEGSKA (reference sequence). CDR3 in amino acids: CSASRPRGSSYEQYF. In nucleotides, the CDR3 is TGCAGTGCTAGTCGTCCGCGGGGAAGCTCCTACGAGCAGTACTTC.

This clone was counted once. This chain joins TRBV7-2 and TRBJ2-7; 9 nucleotides agree with TRBD1. The CDR3 is made up of 14 amino acids. Germline V CDR1 and CDR2: SGHTA, FQGNSA. V lost 4 bases and J lost 6; bases outside the gene matches: 7. The CDR3 sequence is CASSWDRAGSEQYV. CDR3 bases: TGTGCCAGCAGCTGGGACAGGGCTGGGAGCGAGCAGTACGTC.

The chain employs TRBV6-5 and TRBJ2-3, with 8 bases matching TRBD1. The CDR3 extends over 15 amino acids. Germline V gene data show CDR1 as MNHEY and CDR2 as SVGAGI. J was trimmed by 2 bases and V by 6 bases; bases with no gene match: 7. This CDR3 is CASSFRQGLTDTQYF. CDR3 in DNA: TGTGCCAGCAGCTTCCGACAGGGGCTCACAGATACGCAGTATTTT.

The V gene is TRBV5-6, the J gene TRBJ2-7; D unclear. The CDR3 extends over 12 amino acids. Germline-derived CDR1 and CDR2 are SGHDT and YYEEEE. V lost 0 bases to trimming and J lost 1 base, with 2 bases between them. The CDR3 DNA sequence: TGTGCCAGCAGCTTGGAATCCTACGAGCAGTACGTC. Its protein is CASSLESYEQYV.

The chain employs TRBV10-3 and TRBJ1-1; D gene unclear. Germline CDR1 ENHRY, CDR2 SYGVKD. V lost 8 bases to trimming and J lost 3 bases, with 4 bases between them. The CDR3 is made up of 10 amino acids. The CDR3 DNA reads as TGTGCCATCGGGGACACTGAAGCTTTCTTT. It specifies CAIGDTEAFF.